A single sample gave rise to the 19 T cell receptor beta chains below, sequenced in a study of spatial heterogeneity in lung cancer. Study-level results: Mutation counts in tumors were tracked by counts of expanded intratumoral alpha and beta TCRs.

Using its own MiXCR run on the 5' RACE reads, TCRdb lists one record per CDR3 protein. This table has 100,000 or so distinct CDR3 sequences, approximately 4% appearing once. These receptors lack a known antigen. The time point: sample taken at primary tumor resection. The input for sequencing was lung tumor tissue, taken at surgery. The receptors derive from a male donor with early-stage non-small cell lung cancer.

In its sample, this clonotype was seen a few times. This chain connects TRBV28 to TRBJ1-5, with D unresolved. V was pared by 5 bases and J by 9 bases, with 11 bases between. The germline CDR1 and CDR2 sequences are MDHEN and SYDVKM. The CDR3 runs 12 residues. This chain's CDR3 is CASSAPRRPQHF. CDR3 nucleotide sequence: TGTGCCAGCAGTGCCCCCAGGAGGCCCCAGCATTTT. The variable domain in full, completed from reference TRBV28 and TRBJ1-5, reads DVKVTQSSRYLVKRTGEKVFLECVQDMDHENMFWYRQDPGLGLRLIYFSYDVKMKEKGDIPEGYSVSREKKERFSLILESASTNQTSMYLCASSAPRRPQHFGDGTRLSIL.

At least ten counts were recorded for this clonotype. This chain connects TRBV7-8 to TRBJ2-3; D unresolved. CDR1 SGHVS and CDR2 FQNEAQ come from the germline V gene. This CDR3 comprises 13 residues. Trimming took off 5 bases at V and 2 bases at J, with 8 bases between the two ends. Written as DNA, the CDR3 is TGTGCCAGCAGCCCGGCGCCCACAGATACGCAGTATTTT. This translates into CASSPAPTDTQYF.

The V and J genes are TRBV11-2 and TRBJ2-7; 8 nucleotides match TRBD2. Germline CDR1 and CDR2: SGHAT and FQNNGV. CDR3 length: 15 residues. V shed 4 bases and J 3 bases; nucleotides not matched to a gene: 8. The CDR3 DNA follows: TGTGCCAGCAGCTCCCCGGGACTAGGGTACTACGAGCAGTACTTC. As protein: CASSSPGLGYYEQYF. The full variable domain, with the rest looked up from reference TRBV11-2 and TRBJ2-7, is EAGVAQSPRYKIIEKRQSVAFWCNPISGHATLYWYQQILGQGPKLLIQFQNNGVVDDSQLPKDRFSAERLKGVDSTLKIQPAKLEDSAVYLCASSSPGLGYYEQYFGPGTRLTVT.

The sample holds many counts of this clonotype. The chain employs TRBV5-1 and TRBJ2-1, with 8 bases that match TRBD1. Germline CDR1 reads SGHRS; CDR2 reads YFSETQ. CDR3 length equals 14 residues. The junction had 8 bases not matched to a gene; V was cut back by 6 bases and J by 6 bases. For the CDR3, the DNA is TGCGCCAGCACCGGGACAGGACGTTTCAATGAGCAGTTCTTC. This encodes CASTGTGRFNEQFF.

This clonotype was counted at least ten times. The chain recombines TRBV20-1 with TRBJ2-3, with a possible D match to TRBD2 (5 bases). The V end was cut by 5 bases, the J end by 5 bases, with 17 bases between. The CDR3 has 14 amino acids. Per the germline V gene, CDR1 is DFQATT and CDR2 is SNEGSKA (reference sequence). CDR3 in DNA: TGCAGTGCTCGGCTGGCCCTAGCTATAGATACGCAGTATTTT. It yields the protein CSARLALAIDTQYF.

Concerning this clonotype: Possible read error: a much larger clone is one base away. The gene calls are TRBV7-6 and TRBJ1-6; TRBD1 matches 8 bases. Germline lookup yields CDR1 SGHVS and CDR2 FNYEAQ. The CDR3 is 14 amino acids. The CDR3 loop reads CASSQGALGSPIHF. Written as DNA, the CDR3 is TGTGCCAGCAGCCAGGGGGCTCTGGGTTCACCCATCCACTTT.

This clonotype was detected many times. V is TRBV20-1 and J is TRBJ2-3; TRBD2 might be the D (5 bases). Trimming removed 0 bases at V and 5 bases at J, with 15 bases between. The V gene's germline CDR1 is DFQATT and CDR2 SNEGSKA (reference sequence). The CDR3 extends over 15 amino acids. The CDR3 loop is CSARDISDQVDTQYF. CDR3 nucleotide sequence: TGCAGTGCTAGAGACATTAGCGACCAGGTAGATACGCAGTATTTT.

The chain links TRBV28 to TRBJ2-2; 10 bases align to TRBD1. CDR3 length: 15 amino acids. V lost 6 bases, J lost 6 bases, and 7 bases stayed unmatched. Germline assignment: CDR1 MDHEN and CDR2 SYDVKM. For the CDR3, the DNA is TGTGCCAGCAGCCGGGACAGGGGAATAGCCGGGGAGCTGTTTTTT. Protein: CASSRDRGIAGELFF. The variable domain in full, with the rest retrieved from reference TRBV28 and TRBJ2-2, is DVKVTQSSRYLVKRTGEKVFLECVQDMDHENMFWYRQDPGLGLRLIYFSYDVKMKEKGDIPEGYSVSREKKERFSLILESASTNQTSMYLCASSRDRGIAGELFFGEGSRLTVL.

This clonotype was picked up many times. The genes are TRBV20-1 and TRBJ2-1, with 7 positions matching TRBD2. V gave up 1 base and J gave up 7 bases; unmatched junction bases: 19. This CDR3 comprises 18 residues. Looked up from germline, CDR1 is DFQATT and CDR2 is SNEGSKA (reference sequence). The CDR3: CSARANHLFIAGVNEQFF. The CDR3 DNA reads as TGCAGTGCTAGAGCGAACCACCTCTTTATCGCGGGAGTTAATGAGCAGTTCTTC.

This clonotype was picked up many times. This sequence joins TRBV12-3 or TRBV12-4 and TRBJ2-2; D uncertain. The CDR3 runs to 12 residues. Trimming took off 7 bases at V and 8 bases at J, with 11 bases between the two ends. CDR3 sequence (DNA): TGTGCCAGCACCCCCGGTGGTGGGGAGCTGTTTTTT. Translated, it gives CASTPGGGELFF.

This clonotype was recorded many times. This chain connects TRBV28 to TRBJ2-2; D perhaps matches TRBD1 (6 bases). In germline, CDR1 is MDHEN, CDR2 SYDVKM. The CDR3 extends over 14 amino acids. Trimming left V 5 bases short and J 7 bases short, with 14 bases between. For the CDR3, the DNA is TGTGCCAGCAGTCGGACAGCGCAAAGCGGGGAGCTGTTTTTT. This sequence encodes CASSRTAQSGELFF.

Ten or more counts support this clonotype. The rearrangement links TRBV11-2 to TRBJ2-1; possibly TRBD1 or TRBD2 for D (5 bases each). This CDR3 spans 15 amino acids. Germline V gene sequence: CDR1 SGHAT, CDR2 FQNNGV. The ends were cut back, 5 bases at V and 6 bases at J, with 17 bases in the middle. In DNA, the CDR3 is TGTGCCAGCAGCCATGGGACCGCACCAGGCAATGAGCAGTTCTTC. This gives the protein CASSHGTAPGNEQFF.

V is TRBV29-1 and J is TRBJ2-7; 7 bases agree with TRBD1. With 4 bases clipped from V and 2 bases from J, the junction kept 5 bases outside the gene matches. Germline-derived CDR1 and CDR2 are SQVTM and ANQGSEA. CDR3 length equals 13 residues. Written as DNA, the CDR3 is TGCAGCGTTGGAGGGGACAGCCCCTACGAGCAGTACTTC. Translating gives CSVGGDSPYEQYF.

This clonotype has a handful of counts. CDR3 loop: CASSQDLRREAYNEQFF. In DNA form, the CDR3 reads TGCGCCAGCAGCCAAGATCTTCGGCGGGAGGCTTACAATGAGCAGTTCTTC. This chain uses TRBV4-1 with TRBJ2-1; 8 nucleotides agree with TRBD2. Germline trimming cut 0 bases from V and 4 bases from J; bases unmatched to any gene: 8. This CDR3 is built from 17 residues. CDR1 MGHRA and CDR2 YSYEKL come from the germline V gene.

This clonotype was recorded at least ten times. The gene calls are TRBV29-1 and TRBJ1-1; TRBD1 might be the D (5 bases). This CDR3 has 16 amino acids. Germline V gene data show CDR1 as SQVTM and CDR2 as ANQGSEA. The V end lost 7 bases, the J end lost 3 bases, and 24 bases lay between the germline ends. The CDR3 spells CSAREEAGLIYTEAFF. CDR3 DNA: TGCAGCGCCCGCGAGGAGGCAGGGCTAATCTACACTGAAGCTTTCTTT.

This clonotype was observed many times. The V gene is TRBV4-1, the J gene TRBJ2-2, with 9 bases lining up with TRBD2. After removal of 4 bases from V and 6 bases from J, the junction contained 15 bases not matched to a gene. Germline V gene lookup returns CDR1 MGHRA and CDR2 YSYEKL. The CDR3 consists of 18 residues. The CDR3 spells CASSRTLSGTSRAGELFF. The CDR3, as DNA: TGCGCCAGCAGCCGAACACTATCCGGGACTAGCCGCGCCGGGGAGCTGTTTTTT.

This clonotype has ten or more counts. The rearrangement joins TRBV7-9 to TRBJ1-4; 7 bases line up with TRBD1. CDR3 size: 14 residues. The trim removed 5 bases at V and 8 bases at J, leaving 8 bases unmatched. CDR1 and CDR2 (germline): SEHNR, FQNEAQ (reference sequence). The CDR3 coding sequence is TGTGCCAGCAGCCGAGGACAGGTTGAGGAAAAACTGTTTTTT. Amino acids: CASSRGQVEEKLFF.

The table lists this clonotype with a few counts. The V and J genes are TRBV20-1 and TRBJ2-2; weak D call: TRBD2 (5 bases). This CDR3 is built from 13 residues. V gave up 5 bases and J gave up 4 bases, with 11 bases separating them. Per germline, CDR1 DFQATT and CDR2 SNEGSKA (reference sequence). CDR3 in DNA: TGCAGTGCTCCAGGAGGCGGCACCGGGGAGCTGTTTTTT. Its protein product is CSAPGGGTGELFF.

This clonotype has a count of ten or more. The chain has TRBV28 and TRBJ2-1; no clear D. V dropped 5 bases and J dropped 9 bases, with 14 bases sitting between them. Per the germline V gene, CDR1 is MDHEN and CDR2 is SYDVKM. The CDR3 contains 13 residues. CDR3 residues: CASSLRNLLEQFF. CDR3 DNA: TGTGCCAGCAGTCTACGAAACTTGCTTGAGCAGTTCTTC.